The next 20 T cell receptor beta chains were all read from a single sample in a study of neurological immune-mediated disorders. Each CDR3 protein gets one entry after TCRdb re-called the 5' RACE reads with MiXCR. The sample consists of 55,000 or so distinct CDR3 sequences, roughly 4.4% of them appearing once. Sequenced input: PBMCs. The receptors were sampled from a man aged 45 to 65 with multiple sclerosis.

This CDR3 is CASSGGTGGGNTIYF. In DNA form, the CDR3 reads TGTGCCAGCAGCGGTGGGACAGGGGGTGGAAACACCATATATTTT. V is TRBV7-8 and J is TRBJ1-3, with 11 nucleotides matching TRBD1. CDR3 size: 15 residues. The V gene's germline CDR1 is SGHVS and CDR2 FQNEAQ. With V trimmed by 5 bases and J by 3 bases, 3 bases remained unmatched. Based on the CDR3 plus reference TRBV7-8 and TRBJ1-3, the full variable domain is GAGVSQSPRYKVAKRGQDVALRCDPISGHVSLFWYQQALGQGPEFLTYFQNEAQLDKSGLPSDRFFAERPEGSVSTLKIQRTQQEDSAVYLCASSGGTGGGNTIYFGEGSWLTVV.

This clonotype was observed a handful of times. The chain joins TRBV27 to TRBJ2-1, with a possible D match to TRBD2 (5 bases). Germline-derived CDR1 and CDR2 are MNHEY and SMNVEV (reference sequence). There are 14 residues in the CDR3. Deletions cut 0 bases from V and 6 bases from J, with 9 bases between. The CDR3 is CASSLSSRANEQFF. The CDR3 bases are TGTGCCAGCAGTTTATCTTCGAGGGCCAATGAGCAGTTCTTC.

This clonotype was detected many times. V and J are TRBV20-1 and TRBJ2-5; 11 bases fit TRBD2. CDR3 length: 14 residues. CDR1 and CDR2 (germline): DFQATT, SNEGSKA (reference sequence). J gave up 5 bases and V 2 bases, and 4 bases lay outside the gene matches. In nucleotides, the CDR3 is TGCAGTGCTAGACCACTAGCGGGGGTTGAGACCCAGTACTTC. The encoded protein is CSARPLAGVETQYF.

This clonotype was observed many times. The V call is TRBV20-1, the J call TRBJ2-7; 8 nucleotides align to TRBD2. The CDR3 loop spans 12 amino acids. Germline-derived CDR1 and CDR2 are DFQATT and SNEGSKA (reference sequence). V shed 5 bases, J shed 2 bases, and the junction held 2 bases outside the gene matches. CDR3 bases: TGCAGTGCTCTAGCGGGTGCCTACGAGCAGTACTTC. This gives the protein CSALAGAYEQYF.

The sample holds many counts of this clonotype. The chain joins TRBV12-3 or TRBV12-4 to TRBJ2-3, with D perhaps TRBD1 (6 bases). This CDR3 has 14 amino acids. V lost 5 bases to trimming and J lost 2 bases, with 11 bases between them. CDR3 amino acids: CASSKDSNTDTQYF. The CDR3, as DNA: TGTGCCAGCAGTAAGGACAGCAACACAGATACGCAGTATTTT.

In its sample, this clonotype was seen a few times. The chain uses TRBV19 and TRBJ2-7; no clear D. The CDR3 runs 13 residues. Germline V gene sequence: CDR1 LNHDA, CDR2 SQIVND (reference sequence). V was cut by 3 bases and J by 1 base, with 7 bases left in between. In DNA, the CDR3 is TGTGCCAGTAGTATGGGAATATCCTACGAGCAGTACTTC. Its translation is CASSMGISYEQYF.

This chain connects TRBV7-9 to TRBJ2-1, with D perhaps matching TRBD1 or TRBD2 (6 bases each). CDR3 length equals 17 residues. Germline values: CDR1 SEHNR, CDR2 FQNEAQ (reference sequence). V shed 5 bases and J shed 4 bases, with 21 bases lying between them. The CDR3: CASSPEGVAVSYNEQFF. The CDR3, as DNA: TGTGCCAGCAGCCCCGAGGGGGTAGCGGTTAGTTACAATGAGCAGTTCTTC.

This clonotype came up many times. The chain couples TRBV5-5 to TRBJ2-2; D unresolved. The CDR3 has 13 residues. Trimming cost V 7 bases and J 8 bases, with 15 bases left between them. Looked up from germline, CDR1 is SGHKS and CDR2 is YYEKEE (reference sequence). The CDR3 spells CASPDHMTGELFF. CDR3 DNA sequence: TGTGCCAGCCCGGATCATATGACTGGGGAGCTGTTTTTT.

The chain is built from TRBV15 and TRBJ2-5; possible D gene TRBD2, 6 bases. The CDR3 spans 13 residues. Trimming left V 8 bases short and J 5 bases short, with 15 bases between. From germline, CDR1 is LNHNV and CDR2 YYDKDF (reference sequence). The DNA for the CDR3 is TGTGCCACCCGGGCGGCAGGGAGGGAGACCCAGTACTTC. It encodes CATRAAGRETQYF.

The table lists this clonotype with many counts. The chain has TRBV20-1 and TRBJ2-1; D unresolved. The V gene's germline CDR1 is DFQATT and CDR2 SNEGSKA (reference sequence). V lost 5 bases and J 7 bases, leaving 6 bases between the germline ends. The CDR3 runs 10 residues. CDR3 in DNA: TGCAGTGCTCTTCATAATGAGCAGTTCTTC. Protein: CSALHNEQFF.

This clonotype turned up a few times. CDR3 in DNA: TGTGCCAGCAGCCGTAGTTGGGGTACTGGAAACACCATATATTTT. Its protein is CASSRSWGTGNTIYF. This sequence joins TRBV6-5 and TRBJ1-3; D call uncertain. V shed 6 bases and J shed 2 bases, with 14 bases lying between them. The CDR3 totals 15 residues. Germline lookup yields CDR1 MNHEY and CDR2 SVGAGI.

This clonotype was seen repeatedly, ten times or more. The J gene is TRBJ2-2, the V gene TRBV19; D might be TRBD1 (5 bases). The germline gives CDR1 LNHDA, CDR2 SQIVND (reference sequence). Deletions cut 5 bases from V and 4 bases from J, with 5 bases between. The CDR3 is 12 residues long. CDR3 nucleotides: TGTGCCAGTAGTGACAGCACCGGGGAGCTGTTTTTT. Its translation: CASSDSTGELFF.

The CDR3 region has the DNA TGCAGTGCCAGGGCGGGCGCGAGCACAGATACGCAGTATTTT. Protein sequence: CSARAGASTDTQYF. The J gene is TRBJ2-3, the V gene TRBV20-1; D tentatively reads TRBD1 or TRBD2 (5 bases each). There are 14 residues in the CDR3. The V gene lost 6 bases and the J gene lost 0 bases, with 13 bases spanning the gap. Germline CDR1 and CDR2: DFQATT and SNEGSKA (reference sequence).

A few counts support this clonotype. The chain is built from TRBV20-1 and TRBJ2-2, with 12 bases that match TRBD1. V shed 3 bases, J shed 5 bases, and the junction held 10 bases outside the gene matches. The CDR3 runs to 17 residues. Germline CDR1 and CDR2: DFQATT and SNEGSKA (reference sequence). CDR3 in amino acids: CSARDPAGQGATGELFF. DNA for the CDR3: TGCAGTGCTAGGGACCCTGCGGGACAGGGGGCGACCGGGGAGCTGTTTTTT.

Turning to this clonotype: It may be a read error: a sequence one base away is much more abundant. The rearrangement links TRBV27 to TRBJ2-7; D not certain. The CDR3 runs to 13 residues. The ends were cut back, 2 bases at V and 1 base at J, with 6 bases in the middle. Germline CDR1 reads MNHEY; CDR2 reads SMNVEV (reference sequence). In DNA, the CDR3 is TGTGCCAGCAGTTTAGCACAGTCCTACGAGCAGTACTTC. As protein: CASSLAQSYEQYF.

This clonotype showed up many times. The chain carries TRBV2 and TRBJ2-5; 14 bases fit TRBD2. With V trimmed by 5 bases and J by 4 bases, 3 bases remained unmatched. Germline V lookup: CDR1 SNHLY, CDR2 FYNNEI. This CDR3 spans 15 amino acids. CDR3 sequence reads: CASSTGLAGGETQYF. The CDR3 nucleotides are TGTGCCAGCAGTACCGGACTAGCGGGAGGAGAGACCCAGTACTTC. Together with reference TRBV2 and TRBJ2-5, the CDR3 gives the full variable domain: EPEVTQTPSHQVTQMGQEVILRCVPISNHLYFYWYRQILGQKVEFLVSFYNNEISEKSEIFDDQFSVERPDGSNFTLKIRSTKLEDSAMYFCASSTGLAGGETQYFGPGTRLLVL.

This clonotype has more than one count but fewer than ten. Compared with germline, one end of the junction differs, possibly owing to a read error. The gene calls are TRBV28 and TRBJ1-5; TRBD1 aligns across 10 bases. The CDR3 has 15 amino acids. Germline loops: CDR1 MDHEN, CDR2 SYDVKM. Written as DNA, the CDR3 is TGTGCCAGCAGTTTTCGACAGGGGGCCCAGCAGCCCCAGAATTTT. As protein: CASSFRQGAQQPQNF. Supplemented by reference TRBV28 and TRBJ1-5, the full variable domain reads DVKVTQSSRYLVKRTGEKVFLECVQDMDHENMFWYRQDPGLGLRLIYFSYDVKMKEKGDIPEGYSVSREKKERFSLILESASTNQTSMYLCASSFRQGAQQPQNFGDGTRLSIL.

This clonotype has just a few counts. The chain has TRBV5-1 and TRBJ2-1, with D possibly called TRBD1 or TRBD2 (5 bases each). The CDR3 spans 14 residues. The germline V gene encodes CDR1 SGHRS and CDR2 YFSETQ. V was shortened by 4 bases and J by 5 bases, with 13 bases between the two germline ends. The CDR3 DNA reads TGCGCCAGCAGCGATACCCGGGGCAACAATGAGCAGTTCTTC. Protein: CASSDTRGNNEQFF.

This clonotype was picked up many times. This chain connects TRBV2 to TRBJ1-5; 10 bases match TRBD1. CDR1 is SNHLY and CDR2 is FYNNEI in the germline V gene. Trimming took 3 bases from V and 7 from J; bases not matched to a gene: 3. The CDR3 is 14 amino acids. CDR3 amino acids: CASSDGTGVQPQHF. In DNA, the CDR3 is TGTGCCAGCAGTGACGGGACAGGGGTGCAGCCCCAGCATTTT. The full variable domain, in which reference TRBV2 and TRBJ1-5 provide the parts outside the CDR3, is EPEVTQTPSHQVTQMGQEVILRCVPISNHLYFYWYRQILGQKVEFLVSFYNNEISEKSEIFDDQFSVERPDGSNFTLKIRSTKLEDSAMYFCASSDGTGVQPQHFGDGTRLSIL.

This clonotype was seen ten or more times. This sequence joins TRBV6-2 or TRBV6-3 and TRBJ2-7; no firm D call. V dropped 2 bases and J dropped 4 bases, with 6 bases sitting between them. This CDR3 has 12 amino acids. From germline, CDR1 is MNHEY and CDR2 SVGEGT. The chain's CDR3 is CASSYTEYEQYF. Here the CDR3 DNA reads TGTGCCAGCAGTTACACGGAATACGAGCAGTACTTC.